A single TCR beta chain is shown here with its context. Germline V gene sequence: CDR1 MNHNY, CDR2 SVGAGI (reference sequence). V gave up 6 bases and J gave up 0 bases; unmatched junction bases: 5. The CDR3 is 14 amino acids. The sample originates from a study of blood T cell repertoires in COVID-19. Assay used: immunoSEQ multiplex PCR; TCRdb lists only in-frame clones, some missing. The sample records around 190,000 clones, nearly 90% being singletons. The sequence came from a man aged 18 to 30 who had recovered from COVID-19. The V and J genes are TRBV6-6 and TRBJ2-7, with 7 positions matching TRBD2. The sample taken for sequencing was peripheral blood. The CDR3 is CASSTSVSSYEQYF. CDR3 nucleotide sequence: TGTGCCAGCAGCACTAGCGTAAGCTCCTACGAGCAGTACTTC.